This T cell receptor beta chain was captured in a study of blood T cell repertoires in COVID-19. Turning to the study itself: Sample material is recorded as cDNA or gDNA derived from T cells, B-cell-depleted T cells, or PBMCs.

Unmatched junction bases numbered 12, after V lost 0 bases and J lost 1 base. The CDR3 runs 19 residues. CDR1 and CDR2 from the germline V gene are LGHNA and YSLEER. In the study's own analysis: Nucleated cell number was recorded as an estimate derived from reference gene primer amplification. The method was immunoSEQ multiplex PCR; TCRdb's version includes in-frame clones alone and lacks a portion of them. V and J calls and clone size follow that table, whereas D and trimming were derived from the DNA. The sample comprises roughly 150,000 clones, around four fifths of which are singletons, and about 8% rests with the top ten. Cohorts were assigned according to the clinical history that participants reported. Two negative PCRs, clearance, or symptom resolution had been documented for recovered Cohort 3 donors. The sample holds a few counts of this clone.

This chain joins TRBV4-3 and TRBJ2-1; 7 bases are shared with TRBD1. The material sequenced was PBMCs or T cells enriched from blood (not recorded which). This clonotype was sampled from a woman aged 50 to 60 who had recovered from COVID-19. CDR3 DNA sequence: TGCGCCAGCAGCCAAGATCGGACCAGACAGGGCGGATCCTACAATGAGCAGTTCTTC. This sequence encodes CASSQDRTRQGGSYNEQFF.